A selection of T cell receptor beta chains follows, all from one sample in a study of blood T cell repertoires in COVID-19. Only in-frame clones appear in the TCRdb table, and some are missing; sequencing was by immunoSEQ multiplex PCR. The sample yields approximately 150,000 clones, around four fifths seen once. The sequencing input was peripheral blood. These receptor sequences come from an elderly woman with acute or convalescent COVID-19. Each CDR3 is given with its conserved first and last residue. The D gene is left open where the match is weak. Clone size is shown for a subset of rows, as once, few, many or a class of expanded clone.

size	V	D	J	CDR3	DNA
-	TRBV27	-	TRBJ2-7	CASSLWSGYEQYF	TGTGCCAGCAGTTTATGGTCAGGTTACGAGCAGTACTTC
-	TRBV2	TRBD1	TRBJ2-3	CAGIQGSKDTQYF	TGTGCCGGCATACAGGGGTCGAAAGATACGCAGTATTTT
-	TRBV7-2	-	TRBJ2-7	CASSLARQYEQYF	TGTGCCAGCAGCTTAGCCCGCCAGTACGAGCAGTACTTC
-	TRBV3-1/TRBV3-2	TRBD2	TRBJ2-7	CASSHPVTSGIGEQYF	TGTGCCAGCAGCCATCCAGTGACTAGCGGGATTGGCGAGCAGTACTTC
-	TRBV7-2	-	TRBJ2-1	CASSSQRGGGHEQFF	TGTGCCAGCAGCTCTCAGCGGGGTGGGGGCCATGAGCAGTTCTTC
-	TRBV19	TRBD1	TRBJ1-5	CASSTRQGAWNQPQHF	TGTGCCAGTAGTACCAGACAGGGGGCCTGGAATCAGCCCCAGCATTTT
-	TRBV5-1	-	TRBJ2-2	CASSLKQNTGELFF	TGCGCCAGCAGCTTGAAACAGAACACCGGGGAGCTGTTTTTT
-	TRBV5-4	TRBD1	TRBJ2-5	CASSYSGTGGVETQYF	TGTGCCAGCAGTTATTCCGGGACAGGGGGCGTAGAGACCCAGTACTTC
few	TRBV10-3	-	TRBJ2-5	CAISAGPGETQYF	TGTGCCATCAGTGCCGGCCCGGGAGAGACCCAGTACTTC
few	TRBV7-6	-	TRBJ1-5	CASSLGQGSGQPQHF	TGTGCCAGCAGCTTAGGTCAGGGGAGTGGACAGCCCCAGCATTTT
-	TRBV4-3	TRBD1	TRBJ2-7	CASSQAGDGTGAYEQYF	TGCGCCAGCAGCCAGGCTGGGGACGGGACAGGGGCCTACGAGCAGTACTTC
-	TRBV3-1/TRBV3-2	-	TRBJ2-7	CASSQVGGADSYEQYF	TGTGCCAGCAGCCAAGTCGGGGGAGCTGACTCCTACGAGCAGTACTTC
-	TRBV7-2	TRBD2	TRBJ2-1	CASSFLGGGAAPPYNEQFF	TGTGCCAGCAGCTTTCTGGGCGGGGGGGCGGCACCTCCCTACAATGAGCAGTTCTTC
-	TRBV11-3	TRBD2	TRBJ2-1	CASSLGSGGLAVNEQFF	TGTGCCAGCAGCTTAGGATCGGGAGGACTAGCGGTCAATGAGCAGTTCTTC
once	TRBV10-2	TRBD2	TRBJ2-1	CASSETLLAGVSNEQFF	TGCGCCAGCAGTGAGACCCTACTAGCGGGAGTCAGCAATGAGCAGTTCTTC
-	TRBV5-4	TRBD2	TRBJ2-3	CASSLGGRAADTQYF	TGTGCCAGCAGCTTGGGCGGGAGGGCCGCAGATACGCAGTATTTT
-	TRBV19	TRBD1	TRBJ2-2	CASSREGARGELFF	TGTGCCAGTAGTAGAGAGGGGGCGCGTGGGGAGCTGTTTTTT
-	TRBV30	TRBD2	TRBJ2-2	CAWSKGIAGVTGELFF	TGTGCCTGGAGTAAAGGAATAGCGGGGGTCACCGGGGAGCTGTTTTTT
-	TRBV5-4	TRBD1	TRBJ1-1	CASSHGQGVLNTEAFF	TGTGCCAGCAGCCACGGACAGGGGGTATTGAACACTGAAGCTTTCTTT
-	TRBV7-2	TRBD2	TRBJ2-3	CASSLGLAGGPASQYF	TGTGCCAGCAGCCTGGGACTAGCGGGGGGGCCGGCATCGCAGTATTTT
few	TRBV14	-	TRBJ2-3	CASKGVGTDTQYF	TGTGCCAGCAAAGGGGTCGGCACAGATACGCAGTATTTT
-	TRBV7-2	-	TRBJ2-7	CASSLFPPTYEQYF	TGTGCCAGCAGCCTTTTTCCCCCTACCTACGAGCAGTACTTC
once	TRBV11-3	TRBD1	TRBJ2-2	CASSLGFLSDRVNTGELFF	TGTGCCAGCAGCTTAGGATTCTTATCGGACAGGGTTAACACCGGGGAGCTGTTTTTT
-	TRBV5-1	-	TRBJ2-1	CASSRGRRLANPYNEQFF	TGCGCCAGCAGCCGGGGTAGGAGGTTGGCGAACCCCTACAATGAGCAGTTCTTC
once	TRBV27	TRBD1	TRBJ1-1	CASSWVNRGRTEAFF	TGTGCCAGCAGTTGGGTAAACAGGGGGCGCACTGAAGCTTTCTTT
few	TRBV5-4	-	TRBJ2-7	CASSLSGGFYEQYF	TGTGCCAGCAGCTTATCAGGGGGGTTCTACGAGCAGTACTTC
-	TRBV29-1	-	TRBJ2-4	CSVIETLTKNIQYF	TGCAGCGTGATCGAGACACTTACCAAAAACATTCAGTACTTC
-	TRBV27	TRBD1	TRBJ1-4	CASSWTGQATNEKLFF	TGTGCCAGCAGTTGGACGGGACAGGCAACTAATGAAAAACTGTTTTTT
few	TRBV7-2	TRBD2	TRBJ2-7	CASSSTGTSVTYEQYF	TGTGCCAGCAGCTCAACCGGGACTAGCGTAACCTACGAGCAGTACTTC
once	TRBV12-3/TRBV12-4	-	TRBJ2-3	CASGWQTDTQYF	TGTGCCAGCGGTTGGCAAACAGATACGCAGTATTTT
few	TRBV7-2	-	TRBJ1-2	CASTSIRGTSYGYTF	TGTGCCAGCACCTCGATTCGGGGGACTAGCTATGGCTACACCTTC
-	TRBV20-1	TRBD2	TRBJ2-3	CSASSSSGGSTDTQYF	TGCAGTGCTAGTTCGTCTAGCGGGGGGAGCACAGATACGCAGTATTTT
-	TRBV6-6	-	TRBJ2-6	CASSYASGANVLTF	TGTGCCAGCAGTTACGCGTCTGGGGCCAACGTCCTGACTTTC
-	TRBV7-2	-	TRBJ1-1	CASTLIVNTEAFF	TGTGCCAGCACCCTTATAGTGAACACTGAAGCTTTCTTT
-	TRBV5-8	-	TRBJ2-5	CASSLYRTQETQYF	TGTGCCAGCAGCTTGTACAGGACCCAAGAGACCCAGTACTTC
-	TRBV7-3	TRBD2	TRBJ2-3	CASSLRAGPTDTQYF	TGTGCCAGCAGCTTAAGAGCGGGACCTACAGATACGCAGTATTTT
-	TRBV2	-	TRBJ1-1	CASTLGQKNTEAFF	TGTGCCAGCACCCTAGGACAGAAGAACACTGAAGCTTTCTTT
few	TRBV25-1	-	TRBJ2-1	CASSEQNYYNEQFF	TGTGCCAGCAGTGAACAGAATTACTACAATGAGCAGTTCTTC
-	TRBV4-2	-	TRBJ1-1	CASSQAGQLNTEAFF	TGTGCCAGCAGCCAAGCTGGACAACTCAACACTGAAGCTTTCTTT
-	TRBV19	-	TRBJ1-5	CASTPRSGDRVTQHF	TGTGCCAGTACCCCCCGGAGCGGGGACCGGGTGACCCAGCATTTT
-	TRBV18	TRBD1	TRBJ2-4	CASSPLTGVAKNIQYF	TGTGCCAGCTCACCACTGACAGGGGTAGCCAAAAACATTCAGTACTTC
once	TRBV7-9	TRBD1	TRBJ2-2	CASSAEWDRNRQNTGELFF	TGTGCCAGCAGCGCTGAATGGGACAGAAACCGCCAGAACACCGGGGAGCTGTTTTTT
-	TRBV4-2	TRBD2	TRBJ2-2	CASSQDVWASGTGELFF	TGTGCCAGCAGCCAAGATGTTTGGGCTAGCGGGACCGGGGAGCTGTTTTTT
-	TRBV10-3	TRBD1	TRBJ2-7	CAINGQGAYEQYF	TGTGCCATCAACGGACAGGGGGCCTACGAGCAGTACTTC
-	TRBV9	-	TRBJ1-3	CASSATTVGNTIYF	TGTGCCAGCAGCGCCACGACAGTGGGAAACACCATATATTTT
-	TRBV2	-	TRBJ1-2	CASSETTGGFGYTF	TGTGCCAGCAGTGAAACCACGGGGGGGTTTGGCTACACCTTC
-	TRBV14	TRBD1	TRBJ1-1	CASSARTGTGTEAFF	TGTGCCAGCAGCGCCCGGACAGGGACGGGGACTGAAGCTTTCTTT
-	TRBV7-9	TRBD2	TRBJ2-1	CASQKDSGRGEQFF	TGTGCCAGCCAAAAGGATAGCGGGAGAGGTGAGCAGTTCTTC
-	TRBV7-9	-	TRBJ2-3	CASSLGRGYTDTQYF	TGTGCCAGCAGCTTAGGTCGGGGATACACAGATACGCAGTATTTT
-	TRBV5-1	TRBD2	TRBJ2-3	CASSAGLAGGGTDTQYF	TGCGCCAGCAGCGCGGGACTAGCGGGAGGTGGTACAGATACGCAGTATTTT
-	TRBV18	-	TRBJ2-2	CASSPLDSRIYSGELFF	TGTGCCAGCTCACCCCTCGATTCTAGGATCTACTCCGGGGAGCTGTTTTTT
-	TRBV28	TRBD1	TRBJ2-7	CASRGTGINEQYF	TGTGCCAGCAGGGGGACAGGGATCAACGAGCAGTACTTC
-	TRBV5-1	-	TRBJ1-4	CASSLAGGNEKLFF	TGCGCCAGCAGCTTGGCCGGAGGAAATGAAAAACTGTTTTTT